The 4 T cell receptor beta chains below were found in one sample sequenced in a study of T cells in Graves' hyperthyroidism and ophthalmopathy. TCR beta CDR3 regions were amplified from RNA. TCR CDR3 underwent first-round RT-PCR with the HTBI primer set. Using its own MiXCR run on the multiplex PCR reads, TCRdb lists one record per CDR3 protein. This sample has approximately 640,000 distinct CDR3 sequences, with just under 45% found just once. The sequencing sample was made of peripheral blood or thyroid tissue (not recorded which). The receptors here all came from an adult man with Graves' disease, either hyperthyroidism or ophthalmopathy (not recorded which).

This chain uses TRBV20-1 with TRBJ2-7, with TRBD2 identical over 8 bases. V was clipped by 2 bases and J by 4 bases; unmatched bases: 16. Per germline, CDR1 DFQATT and CDR2 SNEGSKA (reference sequence). This CDR3 is built from 17 residues. The CDR3 sequence is CSARLSIPFSSGYEQYF. In DNA, the CDR3 is TGCAGTGCTAGACTCTCAATCCCGTTTTCTAGCGGGTACGAGCAGTACTTC.

Note on this clonotype: As the CDR3 is not closed by the conserved phenylalanine or tryptophan, this likely results from a read error. No DNA is shown, since the ends of the CDR3 on it are uncertain; the CDR3 is the one TCRdb lists. The rearrangement links TRBV9 to TRBJ1-3. Germline CDR1 reads SGDLS; CDR2 reads YYNGEE. The CDR3 spans 10 residues, counting both ends. CDR3 sequence: CASSVGGGAT.

The chain joins TRBV2 to TRBJ1-1, with D possibly matching TRBD1 (6 bases). Germline values: CDR1 SNHLY, CDR2 FYNNEI. The CDR3 sequence is 16 residues long. V lost 5 bases, J lost 0 bases, and 16 bases lay in between. The CDR3 sequence is CASSSAGVGVNTEAFF. CDR3 bases: TGTGCCAGCAGTTCAGCAGGGGTGGGGGTGAACACTGAAGCTTTCTTT.

The V gene is TRBV25-1, the J gene TRBJ2-5; D is undetermined. Trimming shortened V by 8 bases and J by 13 bases, and 14 bases separated the two germline ends. This CDR3 has 10 amino acids. Germline assignment: CDR1 MGHDK and CDR2 SYGVNS. The CDR3 sequence: CASFYEIGYF. Here the CDR3 DNA reads TGTGCCAGCTTCTACGAAATCGGGTACTTC.